These 16 T cell receptor beta chains originate from one sample sequenced in a study of OX40 agonist ivuxolimab in advanced cancers. Sequencing used immunoSEQ multiplex PCR; TCRdb keeps in-frame clones, though not all of them. The sample records roughly 64,000 clones, roughly 85% being singletons. The sample was CD4+ or CD8+ T cells sorted from blood, taken in a trial of the OX40 agonist ivuxolimab. The receptors stem from an adult with an advanced solid tumor such as melanoma, head and neck, liver or kidney cancer.

The chain combines TRBV28 with TRBJ2-3, with TRBD2 matching over 8 bases. The V gene's germline CDR1 is MDHEN and CDR2 SYDVKM. Germline trimming cut 5 bases from V and 7 bases from J; bases unmatched to any gene: 11. The CDR3 is made up of 15 amino acids. CDR3 sequence (DNA): TGTGCCAGCAGTGAAAGCGGGAGCGGGATAAATACGCAGTATTTT. It yields the protein CASSESGSGINTQYF.

The gene calls are TRBV27 and TRBJ2-4; 9 bases align to TRBD1. Trimming took 5 bases from V and 0 from J; bases not matched to a gene: 11. CDR1 is MNHEY, CDR2 SMNVEV, per germline (reference sequence). The CDR3 consists of 18 residues. CDR3 sequence reads: CASSITGGHWLAKNIQYF. The CDR3 DNA is TGTGCCAGCAGTATAACAGGGGGCCATTGGCTAGCCAAAAACATTCAGTACTTC.

As concerns this clone: One end of the junction fails to match germline, which may point to a read error. This chain uses TRBV5-1 with TRBJ2-7, with 10 bases matching TRBD1. The germline CDR1 and CDR2 sequences are SGHRS and YFSETQ. CDR3 length equals 14 residues. The CDR3 spells CASSLGQGIEEQYF. The CDR3 bases are TGCGCCAGCAGTTTGGGACAGGGGATCGAAGAGCAGTACTTC.

The rearrangement links TRBV6-4 to TRBJ1-1; a weak D match, TRBD1 (6 bases). Trimming pared 1 base from V and 5 bases from J, leaving 23 bases between. Germline V CDR1 and CDR2: MRHNA, SNTAGT. The CDR3 has 18 amino acids. The chain's CDR3 is CASSDLRTVRARGTEAFF. In DNA form, the CDR3 reads TGTGCCAGCAGTGACTTGAGGACAGTGAGGGCCCGGGGAACTGAAGCTTTCTTT.

The table lists this clone with a few counts. The V and J genes are TRBV2 and TRBJ2-5; either TRBD1 or TRBD2 may supply D (5 bases each). Germline V lookup: CDR1 SNHLY, CDR2 FYNNEI. The CDR3 is made up of 14 amino acids. The germline V and J ends were trimmed by 4 bases and 1 base, with 10 bases remaining between them. The CDR3 protein is CASSAAGTQETQYF. The CDR3 bases are TGTGCCAGCAGTGCTGCCGGGACCCAAGAGACCCAGTACTTC.

The J gene is TRBJ1-2, the V gene TRBV10-2, with D unclear. Germline CDR1 is WSHSY and CDR2 is SAAADI. Trimming removed 2 bases from V and 9 bases from J, with 22 bases in between. There are 16 residues in the CDR3. The CDR3 protein is CASSEPLRVRIRSYTF. The CDR3 bases are TGCGCCAGCAGTGAGCCCCTCAGAGTGAGGATCAGGAGCTACACCTTC.

The rearrangement joins TRBV19 to TRBJ1-1; D not resolved. Trimming removed 5 bases at V and 1 base at J, with 8 bases between. CDR1 is LNHDA, CDR2 SQIVND, per germline (reference sequence). The CDR3 totals 13 residues. CDR3: CASSLTGNTEAFF. CDR3 coding DNA: TGTGCCAGTAGTTTGACCGGGAACACTGAAGCTTTCTTT.

The V call is TRBV18, the J call TRBJ2-2; D is unclear. V lost 2 bases and J 2 bases, leaving 15 bases between the germline ends. Germline-derived CDR1 and CDR2 are KGHSH and LQKENI. This CDR3 comprises 17 residues. Here the CDR3 DNA reads TGTGCCAGCTCACCAGATCCCGCAGGAATAAACACCGGGGAGCTGTTTTTT. This gives the protein CASSPDPAGINTGELFF.

The chain joins TRBV6-6 to TRBJ2-1; 12 bases map to TRBD2. The V gene end was trimmed by 6 bases and the J gene end by 6 bases; junction bases not matched to a gene: 9. CDR1 and CDR2 from the germline V gene are MNHNY and SVGAGI (reference sequence). The CDR3 sequence is 16 residues long. DNA for the CDR3: TGTGCCAGCAGCCACAAGACTAGCGGGAGTACCAATGAGCAGTTCTTC. It translates to CASSHKTSGSTNEQFF.

This chain connects TRBV7-2 to TRBJ2-3, with 8 positions matching TRBD1. The germline CDR1 and CDR2 sequences are SGHTA and FQGNSA. The V gene end was trimmed by 8 bases and the J gene end by 6 bases; junction bases not matched to a gene: 13. This CDR3 spans 15 amino acids. CDR3 nucleotides: TGTGCCAGCGCCGACGGGGCAGGGGGCATGGATACGCAGTATTTT. Translating it yields CASADGAGGMDTQYF. Looking up the rest from reference TRBV7-2 and TRBJ2-3 gives the full variable domain: GAGVSQSPSNKVTEKGKDVELRCDPISGHTALYWYRQSLGQGLEFLIYFQGNSAPDKSGLPSDRFSAERTGGSVSTLTIQRTQQEDSAVYLCASADGAGGMDTQYFGPGTRLTVL.

This clone was found once. This chain uses TRBV7-2 with TRBJ2-5; TRBD2 aligns across 12 bases. Trimming took 5 bases from V and 4 from J; bases not matched to a gene: 8. This CDR3 is 16 amino acids long. Germline assignment: CDR1 SGHTA and CDR2 FQGNSA. The CDR3 spells CASSPGLAGEGETQYF. As DNA, the CDR3 is TGTGCCAGCAGCCCGGGACTAGCGGGTGAGGGAGAGACCCAGTACTTC.

V and J are TRBV9 and TRBJ2-3, with D hard to call. Germline-derived CDR1 and CDR2 are SGDLS and YYNGEE. V was cut by 3 bases and J by 2 bases, with 13 bases left in between. CDR3 size: 15 residues. In nucleotides, the CDR3 is TGTGCCAGCAGCGCAGTAATGCAGAACACAGATACGCAGTATTTT. Residues: CASSAVMQNTDTQYF.

This chain connects TRBV5-4 to TRBJ2-7; TRBD2 is a possible D gene (6 bases). The V gene lost 2 bases and the J gene lost 1 base, with 16 bases spanning the gap. Per germline, CDR1 SGHNT and CDR2 YYREEE (reference sequence). The CDR3 totals 16 residues. The CDR3: CASSLGASVGSYEQYF. The CDR3 DNA sequence: TGTGCCAGCAGCTTAGGGGCTAGCGTCGGGTCCTACGAGCAGTACTTC.

The rearrangement joins TRBV4-1 to TRBJ1-1; 7 bases are shared with TRBD1. With V trimmed by 5 bases and J by 11 bases, 8 bases remained unmatched. Germline V gene lookup returns CDR1 MGHRA and CDR2 YSYEKL. The CDR3 is 12 residues long. CDR3 bases: TGCGCCAGCAGCGGGGACAGATTCAAGGCTTTCTTT. This gives the protein CASSGDRFKAFF.

This clone was seen a few times. This rearrangement joins TRBV18 to TRBJ1-1; weak D call: TRBD1 (5 bases). This CDR3 region has 15 residues. Trimming pared 0 bases from V and 5 bases from J, leaving 13 bases between. CDR1 and CDR2 from the germline V gene are KGHSH and LQKENI. The CDR3 loop is CASSPPGLEGTEAFF. CDR3 in DNA: TGTGCCAGCTCACCACCGGGGTTAGAGGGGACTGAAGCTTTCTTT. The complete variable domain, with remaining parts taken from reference TRBV18 and TRBJ1-1, reads NAGVMQNPRHLVRRRGQEARLRCSPMKGHSHVYWYRQLPEEGLKFMVYLQKENIIDESGMPKERFSAEFPKEGPSILRIQQVVRGDSAAYFCASSPPGLEGTEAFFGQGTRLTVV.

The chain joins TRBV10-1 to TRBJ2-1, with 8 bases aligning to TRBD2. Germline trimming cut 4 bases from V and 9 bases from J; bases unmatched to any gene: 8. Germline CDR1 WNHNN, CDR2 SYGVQD (reference sequence). The CDR3 totals 14 residues. The CDR3 DNA reads TGCGCCAGCAGTGTGGGACTAGAAGTTACTGAGCAGTTCTTC. This gives the protein CASSVGLEVTEQFF.